This TCR beta chain was identified in a study of cytomegalovirus exposure and HLA in healthy donors. General study points: In a later analysis, DRB1 alleles had the most associated TCRs; HLA-C alleles the fewest.

Per the germline V gene, CDR1 is MDHEN and CDR2 is SYDVKM. The ends were cut back, 5 bases at V and 9 bases at J, with 14 bases in the middle. The CDR3 is 14 amino acids. This PCR relied on a set of 60 Vbeta primers and 13 Jbeta primers. Profiled with immunoSEQ multiplex PCR; TCRdb holds only in-frame clones, not every one. The sample contains about 160,000 clones, approximately 78% of which appear only once. Points on this clone: As yet, its antigen is unknown.

The TCR was taken from a girl aged 2 to 10 in good health and CMV-seropositive. This chain joins TRBV28 and TRBJ1-6; D remains ambiguous. The sample was PBMCs. This CDR3 reads CASSPPRSGSPLHF. DNA for the CDR3: TGTGCCAGCAGTCCCCCCCGCTCGGGTTCACCCCTCCACTTT. Together with reference TRBV28 and TRBJ1-6, the CDR3 gives the full variable domain: DVKVTQSSRYLVKRTGEKVFLECVQDMDHENMFWYRQDPGLGLRLIYFSYDVKMKEKGDIPEGYSVSREKKERFSLILESASTNQTSMYLCASSPPRSGSPLHFGNGTRLTVT.